This paragraph reports one T cell receptor beta chain. The CDR3 covers 15 residues. Trimming took 5 bases from V and 3 from J, leaving 13 bases between them. In germline, CDR1 is SGHTA, CDR2 FQGNSA. This entry comes from a study of blood T cell repertoires in COVID-19. Libraries were prepared by immunoSEQ multiplex PCR; TCRdb keeps only in-frame clonotypes and omits some of them. The sample carries roughly 300,000 clones, 70% to 90% recorded once. The specimen was peripheral blood. The origin of this receptor is a woman aged 45-65 years who had recovered from COVID-19. The V gene is TRBV7-2, the J gene TRBJ1-4; possibly TRBD1 for D (5 bases). The CDR3 is CASSPQGLPNEKLFF. DNA for the CDR3: TGTGCCAGCAGCCCCCAGGGTTTGCCTAATGAAAAACTGTTTTTT.